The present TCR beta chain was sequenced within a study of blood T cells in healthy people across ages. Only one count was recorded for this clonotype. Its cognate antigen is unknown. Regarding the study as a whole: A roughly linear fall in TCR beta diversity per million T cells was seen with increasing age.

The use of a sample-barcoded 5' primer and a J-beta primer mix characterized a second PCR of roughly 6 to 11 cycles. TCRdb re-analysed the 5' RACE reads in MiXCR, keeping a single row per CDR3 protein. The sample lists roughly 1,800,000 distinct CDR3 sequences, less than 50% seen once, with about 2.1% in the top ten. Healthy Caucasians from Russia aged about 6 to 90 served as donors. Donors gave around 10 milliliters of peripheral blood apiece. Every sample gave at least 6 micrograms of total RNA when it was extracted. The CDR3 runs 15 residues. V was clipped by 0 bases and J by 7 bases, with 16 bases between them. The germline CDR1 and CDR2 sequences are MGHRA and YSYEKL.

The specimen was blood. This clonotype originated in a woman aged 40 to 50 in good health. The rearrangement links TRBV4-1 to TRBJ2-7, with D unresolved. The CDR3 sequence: CASSQDLRRGWEQYF. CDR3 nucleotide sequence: TGCGCCAGCAGCCAAGATCTACGGAGAGGTTGGGAGCAGTACTTC.